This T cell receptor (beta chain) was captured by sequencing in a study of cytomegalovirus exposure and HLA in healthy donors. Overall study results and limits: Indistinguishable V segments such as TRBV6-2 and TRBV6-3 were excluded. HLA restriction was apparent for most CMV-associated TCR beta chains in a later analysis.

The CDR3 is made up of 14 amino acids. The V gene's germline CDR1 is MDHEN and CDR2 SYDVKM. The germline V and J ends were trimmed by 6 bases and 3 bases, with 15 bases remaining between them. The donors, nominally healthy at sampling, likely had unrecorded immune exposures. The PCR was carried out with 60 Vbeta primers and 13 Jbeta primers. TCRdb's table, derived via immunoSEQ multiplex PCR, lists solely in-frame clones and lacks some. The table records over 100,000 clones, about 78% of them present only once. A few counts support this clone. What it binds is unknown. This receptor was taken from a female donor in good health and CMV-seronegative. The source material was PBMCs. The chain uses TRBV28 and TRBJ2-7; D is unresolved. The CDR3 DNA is TGTGCCAGCAGCCGTACGAGGAAATTCTACGAGCAGTACTTC. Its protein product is CASSRTRKFYEQYF.